Following are 9 T cell receptor beta chains from one sample sequenced in a study of T cell changes during pregnancy in multiple sclerosis. Using immunoSEQ multiplex PCR, the repertoire was profiled, and TCRdb retains in-frame clones only, with some absent. The sample records tens of thousands of clones, approximately 93% being singletons. The sequences come from CD8+ T cells from peripheral blood mononuclear cells, collected in the second trimester of pregnancy. These TCRs come from a female donor with multiple sclerosis, enrolled in a pregnancy study.

V and J are TRBV4-2 and TRBJ2-1; 7 bases match TRBD2. V lost 0 bases and J lost 2; bases outside the gene matches: 4. There are 16 residues in the CDR3. CDR1 is LGHNA and CDR2 is YNFKEQ in the germline V gene. CDR3 sequence (DNA): TGTGCCAGCAGCCAAGATCTAGCGGACACCTACAATGAGCAGTTCTTC. Translated, it gives CASSQDLADTYNEQFF.

The rearrangement uses TRBV25-1 and TRBJ2-2; D is ambiguous. Per germline, CDR1 MGHDK and CDR2 SYGVNS. The CDR3 has 17 amino acids. V gave up 3 bases and J gave up 0 bases, with 14 bases separating them. CDR3 DNA: TGTGCCAGCAGTGATTTAGGATGGAGATCGAACACCGGGGAGCTGTTTTTT. It encodes CASSDLGWRSNTGELFF.

The rearrangement links TRBV5-1 to TRBJ2-2; 13 bases fit TRBD2. CDR3 length: 17 residues. J was trimmed by 5 bases and V by 5 bases; bases with no gene match: 9. CDR1 is SGHRS and CDR2 is YFSETQ in the germline V gene. DNA for the CDR3: TGCGCCAGCAGTTCCGGACTAGCGGGAGCATGGACCGGGGAGCTGTTTTTT. This sequence encodes CASSSGLAGAWTGELFF.

The genes are TRBV9 and TRBJ1-2; no clear D gene. Germline CDR1 and CDR2: SGDLS and YYNGEE. Trimming removed 0 bases from V and 6 bases from J, with 9 bases in between. The CDR3 has 13 residues. The DNA of the CDR3 is TGTGCCAGCAGCGTAGGGCAGGCCCATGGCTACACCTTC. As protein: CASSVGQAHGYTF.

The gene calls are TRBV19 and TRBJ2-1; 13 nucleotides align to TRBD2. The length of the CDR3 is 15 residues. The V gene's germline CDR1 is LNHDA and CDR2 SQIVND (reference sequence). The V segment lost 5 bases and the J segment 9 bases; nucleotides outside the gene matches: 7. The CDR3 DNA reads as TGTGCCAGTAGTCCTGGACTAGCGGGAGAGGTTGAGCAGTTCTTC. This codes for CASSPGLAGEVEQFF.

V is TRBV7-6 and J is TRBJ2-7, with 10 bases that match TRBD2. Germline lookup yields CDR1 SGHVS and CDR2 FNYEAQ. The CDR3 length is 14 residues. Trimming removed 5 bases from V and 3 bases from J; junction bases left unmatched: 4. CDR3 residues: CASSAGTSDYEQYF. Written as DNA, the CDR3 is TGTGCCAGCAGCGCCGGGACTAGCGACTACGAGCAGTACTTC. Full variable domain (rest looked up from reference TRBV7-6 and TRBJ2-7): GAGVSQSPRYKVTKRGQDVALRCDPISGHVSLYWYRQALGQGPEFLTYFNYEAQQDKSGLPNDRFSAERPEGSISTLTIQRTEQRDSAMYRCASSAGTSDYEQYFGPGTRLTVT.

About this clone itself: One end of the junction varies from germline; a read error may be responsible. The chain couples TRBV27 to TRBJ2-3; D gene unclear. Germline CDR1 MNHEY, CDR2 SMNVEV (reference sequence). CDR3 size: 11 residues. The CDR3 is CASSLSNTQYF. DNA for the CDR3: TGTGCCAGCAGTTTATCAAATACACAGTATTTT.

This chain joins TRBV7-2 and TRBJ2-7, with a tentative D call TRBD2 (7 bases). From germline, CDR1 is SGHTA and CDR2 FQGNSA. The CDR3 is 14 amino acids. V lost 3 bases, J lost 2 bases, and 11 bases lay in between. CDR3 sequence (DNA): TGTGCCAGCAGCTTTGAGGGGGGGCCCTACGAGCAGTACTTC. Its protein is CASSFEGGPYEQYF.

The rearrangement uses TRBV7-9 and TRBJ2-1, with TRBD2 as a possible D gene (5 bases). Germline CDR1 and CDR2: SEHNR and FQNEAQ (reference sequence). The CDR3 length is 13 residues. V was clipped by 5 bases and J by 14 bases, with 19 bases between them. This CDR3 is CASSPGLSPFEFF. CDR3 bases: TGTGCCAGCAGCCCAGGACTCTCCCCCTTTGAGTTCTTC.